Each of the 31 T cell receptor beta chains below was sequenced from the same sample in a study of identical twins. TCRdb reprocessed the 5' RACE reads with MiXCR, giving one entry per CDR3 protein. The table records 500,000 to 550,000 distinct CDR3 sequences, 20% to 25% of them present only once. The sample was also linked to a second study, of yellow fever vaccine responses in identical twins.

Sample: CD4+ T cells sorted from blood. The receptor source for this set is a woman in her late teens or twenties in good health.

J is TRBJ2-3 and V is TRBV18; the D is unclear. The CDR3 runs to 12 residues. Germline V CDR1 and CDR2: KGHSH, LQKENI. The V gene lost 3 bases and the J gene lost 4 bases, with 5 bases spanning the gap. CDR3 sequence reads: CASSPQPDTQYF. Written as DNA, the CDR3 is TGTGCCAGCTCACCCCAGCCAGATACGCAGTATTTT.

This clonotype has a handful of counts. V and J are TRBV10-2 and TRBJ2-3, with 7 positions matching TRBD2. CDR3 length: 13 amino acids. Germline CDR1 reads WSHSY; CDR2 reads SAAADI. V gave up 6 bases and J gave up 2 bases; unmatched junction bases: 2. CDR3 region: CASRRDYTDTQYF. CDR3 coding DNA: TGCGCCAGCAGGCGGGACTACACAGATACGCAGTATTTT.

The chain employs TRBV7-9 and TRBJ1-6; D not resolved. Looked up from germline, CDR1 is SEHNR and CDR2 is FQNEAQ (reference sequence). The germline V and J ends were trimmed by 2 bases and 9 bases, with 11 bases remaining between them. This CDR3 has 14 residues. The CDR3 loop is CASSLIPGISPLHF. Here the CDR3 DNA reads TGTGCCAGCAGCTTAATCCCGGGTATTTCACCCCTCCACTTT.

The CDR3, as DNA: TGTGCCAGCAGCATCGGGACCGGCTTTGATGAGCAGTTCTTC. It translates to CASSIGTGFDEQFF. V is TRBV9 and J is TRBJ2-1; the D gene could be TRBD1 or TRBD2 (5 bases each). This CDR3 has 14 residues. V lost 4 bases to trimming and J lost 8 bases, with 16 bases between them. Germline V gene sequence: CDR1 SGDLS, CDR2 YYNGEE.

The rearrangement links TRBV9 to TRBJ1-2, with D possibly matching TRBD1 (5 bases). The CDR3 runs to 15 residues. V gave up 0 bases and J gave up 5 bases, with 14 bases separating them. The germline V gene has CDR1 SGDLS and CDR2 YYNGEE. The CDR3 here is CASSVDKGSGYGYTF. CDR3 coding DNA: TGTGCCAGCAGCGTAGACAAGGGGTCTGGATATGGCTACACCTTC.

The sample holds a few counts of this clonotype. The rearrangement links TRBV12-3 or TRBV12-4 to TRBJ1-6; TRBD1 is a possible D gene (6 bases). This CDR3 region has 13 residues. The V and J ends lost 5 bases and 6 bases respectively, with 8 bases between them. CDR3 nucleotides: TGTGCCAGCAGTGGACAGACTAATTCACCCCTCCACTTT. Its protein is CASSGQTNSPLHF.

The chain joins TRBV27 to TRBJ2-5; D not resolved. The CDR3 is 16 residues long. Germline-derived CDR1 and CDR2 are MNHEY and SMNVEV (reference sequence). Trimming shortened V by 5 bases and J by 4 bases, and 20 bases separated the two germline ends. This CDR3 reads CASSRKMILSRETQYF. The DNA of the CDR3 is TGTGCCAGCAGTCGTAAAATGATCCTCTCTCGAGAGACCCAGTACTTC.

In its sample, this clonotype was seen a few times. This chain links TRBV14 with TRBJ1-6; the D is unclear. V dropped 1 base and J dropped 0 bases, with 4 bases sitting between them. The CDR3 covers 15 residues. Germline assignment: CDR1 SGHDN and CDR2 FVKESK. For the CDR3, the DNA is TGTGCCAGCAGCCAAGGATTCTCCTATAATTCACCCCTCCACTTT. Protein: CASSQGFSYNSPLHF.

This clonotype was counted many times. The chain has TRBV3-1 and TRBJ2-3; the D is unclear. Germline assignment: CDR1 LGHDT and CDR2 YNNKEL (reference sequence). The CDR3 has 13 amino acids. DNA for the CDR3: TGTGACGAGTCGGCGGACAGCACAGATACGCAGTATTTT. It is translated as CDESADSTDTQYF.

The rearrangement joins TRBV4-1 to TRBJ2-1, with 12 bases lining up with TRBD2. The CDR3 covers 17 residues. Germline V lookup: CDR1 MGHRA, CDR2 YSYEKL. The V and J ends lost 4 bases and 3 bases, in that order; junction bases with no gene match: 7. The CDR3 DNA follows: TGCGCCAGCAGCCCCAGGACTAGCGGGGTCAACTACAATGAGCAGTTCTTC. It specifies CASSPRTSGVNYNEQFF.

The chain employs TRBV18 and TRBJ2-5; TRBD1 matches at 9 bases. CDR1 and CDR2 from the germline V gene are KGHSH and LQKENI. V shed 4 bases, J shed 0 bases, and the junction held 6 bases outside the gene matches. CDR3 length: 16 amino acids. DNA of the CDR3: TGTGCCAGCTCACTTGCCGGGACAGGGAACCAAGAGACCCAGTACTTC. It specifies CASSLAGTGNQETQYF.

The rearrangement uses TRBV7-8 and TRBJ2-5, with 8 bases matching TRBD1. Germline loops: CDR1 SGHVS, CDR2 FQNEAQ. After removal of 5 bases from V and 5 bases from J, the junction contained 10 bases not matched to a gene. The CDR3 runs 15 residues. The CDR3 loop is CASSPTTGVLETQYF. Written as DNA, the CDR3 is TGTGCCAGCAGCCCCACGACAGGGGTTCTGGAGACCCAGTACTTC.

This clonotype was picked up a small number of times. The chain employs TRBV7-9 and TRBJ2-2; D gene uncertain. Trimming removed 2 bases at V and 2 bases at J, with 9 bases between. Germline loops: CDR1 SEHNR, CDR2 FQNEAQ (reference sequence). The CDR3 runs to 15 residues. The DNA of the CDR3 is TGTGCCAGCAGCTTACCCGCTCCTAACACCGGGGAGCTGTTTTTT. Its protein product is CASSLPAPNTGELFF. Looking up the rest from reference TRBV7-9 and TRBJ2-2 gives the full variable domain: DTGVSQNPRHKITKRGQNVTFRCDPISEHNRLYWYRQTLGQGPEFLTYFQNEAQLEKSRLLSDRFSAERPKGSFSTLEIQRTEQGDSAMYLCASSLPAPNTGELFFGEGSRLTVL.

This clonotype was counted a few times. The chain carries TRBV3-1 and TRBJ1-6; D remains unclear. The CDR3 extends over 14 amino acids. The germline V and J ends were trimmed by 1 base and 2 bases, with 3 bases remaining between them. The germline CDR1 and CDR2 sequences are LGHDT and YNNKEL (reference sequence). The CDR3 nucleotides are TGTGCCAGCAGCCAAGGTCCCTATAATTCACCCCTCCACTTT. This sequence encodes CASSQGPYNSPLHF. Drawing the rest from reference TRBV3-1 and TRBJ1-6, the complete variable domain is DTAVSQTPKYLVTQMGNDKSIKCEQNLGHDTMYWYKQDSKKFLKIMFSYNNKELIINETVPNRFSPKSPDKAHLNLHINSLELGDSAVYFCASSQGPYNSPLHFGNGTRLTVT.

This clonotype was seen more than once but under ten times. The chain uses TRBV6-2 or TRBV6-3 and TRBJ2-5, with TRBD1 matching 8 bases. Germline V gene sequence: CDR1 MNHEY, CDR2 SVGEGT. CDR3 length: 14 residues. V lost 2 bases, J lost 4 bases, and 3 bases stayed unmatched. Written as DNA, the CDR3 is TGTGCCAGCAGTTACCACGGACAGGGAGAGACCCAGTACTTC. This translates into CASSYHGQGETQYF.

This clonotype was picked up a small number of times. The gene calls are TRBV4-2 and TRBJ2-5, with D maybe TRBD1 (6 bases). Germline lookup yields CDR1 LGHNA and CDR2 YNFKEQ. The CDR3 runs 16 residues. V lost 4 bases, J lost 5 bases, and 20 bases lay in between. The CDR3 protein is CASSRNLVAGEETQYF. In nucleotides, the CDR3 is TGTGCCAGCAGCCGAAACCTAGTAGCAGGGGAGGAGACCCAGTACTTC.

This clonotype has ten or more counts. The rearrangement uses TRBV7-9 and TRBJ1-5, with no clear D. The CDR3 is 13 amino acids. The ends were cut back, 2 bases at V and 5 bases at J, with 7 bases in the middle. CDR1 and CDR2 (germline): SEHNR, FQNEAQ (reference sequence). CDR3 nucleotides: TGTGCCAGCAGCTTACAGGCCGATCAGCCCCAGCATTTT. Translated: CASSLQADQPQHF.

The chain joins TRBV7-9 to TRBJ2-5, with 10 bases matching TRBD1. Germline CDR1 reads SEHNR; CDR2 reads FQNEAQ (reference sequence). CDR3 size: 15 residues. Unmatched junction bases numbered 10, after V lost 6 bases and J lost 6 bases. CDR3 sequence: CASRPNPGQGKTQYF. DNA of the CDR3: TGTGCCAGCAGACCCAATCCGGGACAGGGGAAGACCCAGTACTTC.

A few counts support this clonotype. CDR3 loop: CASSLGPNPQGETQYF. CDR3 DNA: TGCGCCAGCAGCTTGGGCCCAAACCCACAAGGAGAGACCCAGTACTTC. The chain is built from TRBV5-1 and TRBJ2-5; no reliable D call. CDR1 and CDR2 from the germline V gene are SGHRS and YFSETQ. Trimming cost V 0 bases and J 4 bases, with 16 bases left between them. The CDR3 is 16 amino acids.

This clonotype was detected only a few times. The rearrangement links TRBV20-1 to TRBJ1-4, with 8 nucleotides matching TRBD1. Losses at the gene ends were 4 bases for V and 7 bases for J; bases not matched to a gene: 11. The CDR3 is 15 residues long. Germline V gene data show CDR1 as DFQATT and CDR2 as SNEGSKA (reference sequence). The CDR3 sequence is CSATTGVNLGEKLFF. Written as DNA, the CDR3 is TGCAGTGCTACGACAGGGGTGAATTTGGGTGAAAAACTGTTTTTT.

This clonotype has more than one count but fewer than ten. The V call is TRBV9, the J call TRBJ1-1; TRBD1 might be the D (5 bases). This CDR3 spans 14 amino acids. Germline-derived CDR1 and CDR2 are SGDLS and YYNGEE. V gave up 2 bases and J gave up 0 bases, with 8 bases separating them. CDR3 in DNA: TGTGCCAGCAGCGTGGGACGGGTGAACACTGAAGCTTTCTTT. It is translated as CASSVGRVNTEAFF.

This clonotype was seen a few times. The chain couples TRBV5-1 to TRBJ2-7; 12 bases match TRBD1. Trimming removed 4 bases from V and 5 bases from J; junction bases left unmatched: 4. CDR3 length: 14 amino acids. Germline CDR1 and CDR2: SGHRS and YFSETQ. CDR3 bases: TGCGCCAGCAGCATGGGACAGGGGGCCCACGAGCAGTACTTC. It yields the protein CASSMGQGAHEQYF.

CDR3 in DNA: TGTGCCAGCAGTTACACGTCAGGGAGGGGCTACACCTTC. This encodes CASSYTSGRGYTF. The J gene is TRBJ1-2, the V gene TRBV6-5; D is possibly TRBD1 (5 bases). There are 13 residues in the CDR3. The germline V and J ends were trimmed by 2 bases and 8 bases, with 12 bases remaining between them. Germline CDR1 MNHEY, CDR2 SVGAGI.

In its sample, this clonotype was seen a few times. V gene TRBV20-1 combines with J gene TRBJ1-1, with 7 bases that match TRBD1. The V gene end was trimmed by 0 bases and the J gene end by 4 bases; junction bases not matched to a gene: 2. The germline V gene has CDR1 DFQATT and CDR2 SNEGSKA (reference sequence). The CDR3 covers 13 residues. The CDR3 nucleotides read TGCAGTGCTAGAGACAGGGGGTTCACTGAAGCTTTCTTT. Its translation: CSARDRGFTEAFF.

The chain combines TRBV12-3 or TRBV12-4 with TRBJ2-3, with D maybe TRBD2 (6 bases). V dropped 8 bases and J dropped 6 bases, with 15 bases sitting between them. CDR3 length: 13 residues. CDR3 protein: CASVGGAWDTQYF. The CDR3 bases are TGTGCCAGCGTTGGAGGGGCATGGGATACGCAGTATTTT.

The rearrangement links TRBV7-7 to TRBJ2-2; D call uncertain. Germline CDR1 SSHAT, CDR2 FNYEAQ (reference sequence). V was shortened by 5 bases and J by 4 bases, with 8 bases between the two germline ends. The CDR3 spans 13 residues. CDR3 bases: TGTGCCAGCAGCCAGTGGGCCACCGGGGAGCTGTTTTTT. Its translation: CASSQWATGELFF.

This clonotype has just a few counts. This rearrangement joins TRBV12-3 or TRBV12-4 to TRBJ2-5; 8 bases agree with TRBD1. The CDR3 has 15 amino acids. The ends lost 5 bases at V and 0 bases at J; junction bases unmatched: 5. CDR3 amino acids: CASSPGQADQETQYF. The DNA for the CDR3 is TGTGCCAGCAGTCCGGGACAGGCCGACCAAGAGACCCAGTACTTC.

The gene calls are TRBV29-1 and TRBJ2-1; D is unresolved. Trimming took off 6 bases at V and 0 bases at J, with 12 bases between the two ends. The CDR3 consists of 14 residues. Germline assignment: CDR1 SQVTM and CDR2 ANQGSEA. CDR3 loop: CSVATGGSYNEQFF. The CDR3 nucleotides are TGCAGCGTCGCGACTGGTGGCTCCTACAATGAGCAGTTCTTC.

The chain couples TRBV12-3 or TRBV12-4 to TRBJ2-2; 11 bases match TRBD2. The CDR3 loop spans 16 amino acids. Trimming removed 5 bases from V and 4 bases from J; junction bases left unmatched: 6. CDR3 sequence reads: CASSELAGARTGELFF. CDR3 nucleotides: TGTGCCAGCAGTGAACTAGCGGGGGCCCGCACCGGGGAGCTGTTTTTT.

This clonotype appeared a few times. This sequence joins TRBV7-9 and TRBJ2-2; D is unclear. The CDR3 sequence is 14 residues long. Germline CDR1 is SEHNR and CDR2 is FQNEAQ (reference sequence). V was pared by 5 bases and J by 4 bases, with 11 bases between. CDR3 in amino acids: CASSMTLITGELFF. For the CDR3, the DNA is TGTGCCAGCAGCATGACACTAATCACCGGGGAGCTGTTTTTT.

The chain joins TRBV20-1 to TRBJ1-1; possible D gene TRBD1, 5 bases. Germline V lookup: CDR1 DFQATT, CDR2 SNEGSKA (reference sequence). CDR3 size: 13 residues. V gave up 8 bases and J gave up 1 base, with 14 bases separating them. The CDR3 DNA sequence: TGCAGTCTGCTAGCCCAGGGGAACACTGAAGCTTTCTTT. It codes for CSLLAQGNTEAFF.